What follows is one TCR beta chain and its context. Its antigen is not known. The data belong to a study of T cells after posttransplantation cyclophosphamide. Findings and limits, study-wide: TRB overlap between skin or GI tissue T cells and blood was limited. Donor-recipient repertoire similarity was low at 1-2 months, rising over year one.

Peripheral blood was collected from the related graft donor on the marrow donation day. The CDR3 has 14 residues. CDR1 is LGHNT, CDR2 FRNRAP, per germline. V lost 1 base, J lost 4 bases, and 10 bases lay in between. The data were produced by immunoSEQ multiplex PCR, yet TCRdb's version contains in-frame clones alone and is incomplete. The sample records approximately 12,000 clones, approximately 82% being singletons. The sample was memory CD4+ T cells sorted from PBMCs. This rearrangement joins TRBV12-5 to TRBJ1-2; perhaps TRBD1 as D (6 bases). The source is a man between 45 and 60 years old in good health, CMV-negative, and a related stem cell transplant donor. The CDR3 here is CASGLEGGSYGYTF. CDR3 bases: TGTGCTAGTGGTTTGGAAGGGGGAAGCTATGGCTACACCTTC.